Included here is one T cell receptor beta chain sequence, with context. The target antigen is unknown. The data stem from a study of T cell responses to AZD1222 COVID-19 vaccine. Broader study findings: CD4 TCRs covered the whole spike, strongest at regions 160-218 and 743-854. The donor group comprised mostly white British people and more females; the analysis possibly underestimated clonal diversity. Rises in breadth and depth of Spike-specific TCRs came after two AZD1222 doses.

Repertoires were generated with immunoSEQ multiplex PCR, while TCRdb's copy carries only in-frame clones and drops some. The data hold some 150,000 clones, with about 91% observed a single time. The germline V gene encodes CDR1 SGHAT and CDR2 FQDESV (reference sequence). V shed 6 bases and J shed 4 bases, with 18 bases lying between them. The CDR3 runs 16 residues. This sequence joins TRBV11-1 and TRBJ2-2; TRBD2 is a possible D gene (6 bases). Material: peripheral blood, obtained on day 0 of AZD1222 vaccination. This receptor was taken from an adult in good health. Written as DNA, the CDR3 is TGTGCCAGCAGTCCGGATCGAGGGCGGGGCACCGGGGAGCTGTTTTTT. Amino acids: CASSPDRGRGTGELFF.